This TCR beta chain derives from a study of cytomegalovirus exposure and HLA in healthy donors. A remark on this clone: What it binds is not known.

Germline loops: CDR1 MDHEN, CDR2 SYDVKM. The CDR3 has 14 amino acids. Trimming cost V 3 bases and J 4 bases; bases outside gene matches: 3. General observations from the study: Later examination showed HLA-associated TCR beta chains had greater clonal expansion than equally common others.

The PCR used 60 Vbeta and 13 Jbeta primers. The protocol was immunoSEQ multiplex PCR, while the TCRdb copy is restricted to in-frame clones and leaves out a portion. The sample carries approximately 110,000 clones, approximately 82% recorded once. The chain joins TRBV28 to TRBJ1-3, with 7 bases matching TRBD1. The receptor comes from a middle-aged man in good health and CMV-seropositive. Sample: PBMCs. CDR3 coding DNA: TGTGCCAGCAGTTTCAAGGGGGCGGGAAACACCATATATTTT. Amino acids: CASSFKGAGNTIYF.